The 29 T cell receptor beta chains given below trace back to one sample, sequenced in a study of tumor and adjacent non-tumor tissue in lung cancer. This sample's RNA came from whole unsorted tissue. Three rounds of nested PCR, following a modified ARM-PCR protocol, produced the TCRbeta library. TCRdb ran MiXCR on the multiplex PCR reads and lists one entry per CDR3 protein. The data hold tens of thousands of distinct CDR3 sequences, with 67% observed a single time. Sequencing used lung tumor tissue. The receptors originated from a man between 60 and 75 years old with non-small cell lung cancer.

Remarks on this clonotype: A much more abundant neighbour one base away suggests this may be a read error. The chain is built from TRBV5-4 and TRBJ2-5; weak D call: TRBD2 (5 bases). Germline V CDR1 and CDR2: SGHNT, YYREEE (reference sequence). The length of the CDR3 is 12 residues. The CDR3 coding sequence is TGTGCCAGCAGCGGCCCCGGGGAGACCCGGTACTTC. Translating gives CASSGPGETRYF.

Details on this clonotype: As the CDR3 is not closed by the conserved phenylalanine or tryptophan, this likely results from a read error. The chain employs TRBV11-1 and TRBJ2-7; D not certain. Germline CDR1 SGHAT, CDR2 FQDESV (reference sequence). The CDR3 consists of 14 residues. CDR3 nucleotide sequence: TGTGGCAGCAGCCTTCCCGGCGGCGCCTACGAGCAGTACTGC. Protein sequence: CGSSLPGGAYEQYC.

This clonotype was detected only once. V is TRBV2 and J is TRBJ2-1, with D possibly being TRBD2 (6 bases). Germline V lookup: CDR1 SNHLY, CDR2 FYNNEI. The V end was cut by 6 bases, the J end by 1 base, with 13 bases between. The CDR3 runs to 15 residues. CDR3 nucleotides: TGTGCCAGCAGCTTAGCGGAAGATTCCTACAATGAGCAGTTCTTC. Residues: CASSLAEDSYNEQFF. Together with reference TRBV2 and TRBJ2-1, the CDR3 gives the full variable domain: EPEVTQTPSHQVTQMGQEVILRCVPISNHLYFYWYRQILGQKVEFLVSFYNNEISEKSEIFDDQFSVERPDGSNFTLKIRSTKLEDSAMYFCASSLAEDSYNEQFFGPGTRLTVL.

Of note for this clonotype: This may come from a read error, since a much larger clone is one base off. This rearrangement joins TRBV10-3 to TRBJ2-3; 9 nucleotides match TRBD2. The CDR3 totals 13 residues. Germline CDR1 is ENHRY and CDR2 is SYGVKD. The CDR3 region has the DNA TGTGCCATCGGGGCTAGCGGGGACGATACGCATTATTTT. This encodes CAIGASGDDTHYF.

The chain joins TRBV7-3 to TRBJ2-3; TRBD1 is a possible D gene (5 bases). The germline gives CDR1 SGHTA, CDR2 FQGTGA. V lost 5 bases and J 11 bases, leaving 17 bases between the germline ends. The length of the CDR3 is 13 residues. CDR3 nucleotide sequence: TGTGCCAGCAGCCCAAGCCAAGGACAAGGGCAGTATTTT. It encodes CASSPSQGQGQYF.

Remarks on this clonotype: One end of the junction does not line up with germline, which may come from a read error. The V gene is TRBV6-6, the J gene TRBJ2-7; D possibly uses TRBD1 or TRBD2 (5 bases each). Germline loops: CDR1 MNHNY, CDR2 SVGAGI (reference sequence). CDR3 length equals 14 residues. CDR3 nucleotides: TGTGCTAGCAGCCTGACAGAGGGCACTTCCGAGCAGTACTTC. It codes for CASSLTEGTSEQYF.

In regard to this clonotype: One junction end does not reproduce the germline sequence, and a read error may be involved. This chain links TRBV11-3 with TRBJ2-1; D possibly uses TRBD1 or TRBD2 (5 bases each). CDR1 and CDR2 (germline): SGHNT, YENEEA. The CDR3 is 15 amino acids. The CDR3 sequence: CASSLAGTYNNEQLF. CDR3 nucleotide sequence: TGTGCCAGCAGCTTGGCCGGGACGTATAACAATGAGCAGCTCTTC.

CDR3 coding DNA: TGCAGTGCTAGTTCTCAGGGGGCTGGGAGACAGCCCCAGCATTTT. Encoded protein: CSASSQGAGRQPQHF. This chain uses TRBV20-1 with TRBJ1-5; 8 bases align to TRBD1. With 3 bases clipped from V and 7 bases from J, the junction kept 11 bases outside the gene matches. Germline CDR1 DFQATT, CDR2 SNEGSKA (reference sequence). CDR3 length: 15 residues.

Many counts were recorded for this clonotype. This may be a read error: a much more frequent sequence differs by one nucleotide. This chain connects TRBV28 to TRBJ1-5; TRBD1 is a possible D gene (6 bases). V was cut by 6 bases and J by 4 bases, with 7 bases left in between. CDR3 length equals 12 residues. CDR1 and CDR2 (germline): MDHEN, SYDVKM. For the CDR3, the DNA is TGTGCCAGCAGCAGGGGAAATCAGCCCCAGCATTTT. Amino acids: CASSRGNQPQHF.

This clonotype was counted once. One end of the junction is discordant with germline, which a read error may explain. The chain has TRBV29-1 and TRBJ2-2, with 7 bases fitting TRBD1. Germline CDR1 and CDR2: SQVTM and ANQGSEA. There are 16 residues in the CDR3. Written as DNA, the CDR3 is TGCAGCGCTCTACGACGAGACCGGGACAGTCCTTTGGAGCTGTATTTT. Protein product: CSALRRDRDSPLELYF.

This clonotype was found once. An end of the junction does not agree with germline; a read error may underlie this. This chain joins TRBV4-1 and TRBJ2-2; D is possibly TRBD2 (5 bases). Germline V gene data show CDR1 as MGHRA and CDR2 as YSYEKL. CDR3 length: 15 amino acids. The CDR3 DNA sequence: TGTACCAGCAGCCAAGTTGGAGGGAACACCGGGGAGCTGTTTTTT. Residues: CTSSQVGGNTGELFF.

The sample holds many counts of this clonotype. The V and J genes are TRBV11-2 and TRBJ1-2; tentatively, D is TRBD1 (6 bases). CDR3 length: 14 amino acids. V shed 4 bases and J shed 4 bases, with 13 bases lying between them. CDR1 SGHAT and CDR2 FQNNGV come from the germline V gene. The CDR3 loop reads CASSSQGGGYGYTF. Here the CDR3 DNA reads TGTGCCAGCAGCTCCCAAGGGGGTGGCTATGGCTACACCTTC.

In the case of this clonotype: One junction end disagrees with the germline gene, perhaps due to a read error. The chain recombines TRBV4-1 with TRBJ2-1; perhaps TRBD1 as D (5 bases). CDR3 size: 14 residues. CDR1 and CDR2 (germline): MGHRA, YSYEKL. CDR3 region: CASSQETVGNEQSF. The CDR3 coding sequence is TGCGCCAGCAGCCAAGAGACAGTGGGGAATGAGCAGTCCTTC.

In regard to this clonotype: One junction end disagrees with the germline gene, perhaps due to a read error. The chain combines TRBV5-6 with TRBJ2-5, with a possible D match to TRBD2 (5 bases). The CDR3 extends over 13 amino acids. From germline, CDR1 is SGHDT and CDR2 YYEEEE. Here the CDR3 reads CVSNPGLEETQYF. CDR3 nucleotide sequence: TGTGTCAGCAACCCAGGACTCGAAGAGACCCAGTACTTC.

As to this clonotype: At one end the junction does not follow the germline gene, possibly because of a read error. The chain recombines TRBV6-6 with TRBJ1-3, with a possible D match to TRBD1 (6 bases). The germline V gene has CDR1 MNHNY and CDR2 SVGAGI (reference sequence). This CDR3 is 13 amino acids long. CDR3 residues: CVSSLTRGNTIYF. DNA of the CDR3: TGTGTCAGCAGTTTGACAAGGGGGAACACCATATATTTT.

The genes are TRBV4-2 and TRBJ2-1, with D perhaps TRBD1 (6 bases). V was clipped by 3 bases and J by 8 bases, with 23 bases between them. Looked up from germline, CDR1 is LGHNA and CDR2 is YNFKEQ. This CDR3 is 17 amino acids long. The CDR3 DNA reads TGTGCCAGCAGCCAGGAACCGTCGGGACATAGGTTCCATGAGCAGTTCTTC. Amino acids: CASSQEPSGHRFHEQFF.

The genes are TRBV11-3 and TRBJ2-1, with a weak D call TRBD2 (6 bases). This CDR3 spans 14 amino acids. Germline CDR1 SGHNT, CDR2 YENEEA. In DNA, the CDR3 is TGTGTAAGCAGACGGACTACTACGTCTAATGAGCAGTTCTTC. This gives the protein CVSRRTTTSNEQFF.

Comments on this clonotype: An end of the junction does not agree with germline; a read error may underlie this. This chain links TRBV7-9 with TRBJ2-1, with 7 bases aligning to TRBD1. CDR1 and CDR2 from the germline V gene are SEHNR and FQNEAQ (reference sequence). There are 17 residues in the CDR3. CDR3 sequence reads: CTSSPRGGQCTYNERFF. CDR3 DNA: TGTACCAGCAGCCCCCGTGGGGGACAGTGCACCTACAATGAGCGGTTCTTC.

This clonotype was seen many times. The chain uses TRBV6-6 and TRBJ2-1, with D perhaps TRBD1 (6 bases). CDR1 is MNHNY and CDR2 is SVGAGI in the germline V gene (reference sequence). The CDR3 is made up of 14 amino acids. V gave up 2 bases and J gave up 7 bases, with 12 bases separating them. As DNA, the CDR3 is TGTGCCAGCAGTTACAACAGGGAAGGAAATGAGCAGTTCTTC. The encoded protein is CASSYNREGNEQFF.

Comment on this clonotype: Just one base apart from a much larger clone, this may be a read error. The V and J genes are TRBV28 and TRBJ2-5, with a possible D match to TRBD1 (6 bases). The CDR3 runs to 15 residues. V lost 5 bases, J lost 1 base, and 14 bases lay in between. Looked up from germline, CDR1 is MDHEN and CDR2 is SYDVKM. The CDR3 here is CASSHTQGPQETQYF. In DNA, the CDR3 is TGTGCCAGCAGTCACACACAGGGCCCCCAAGAGACCCAGTACTTC.

Turning to this clonotype: A read error may explain this, as a much larger clone is one base away. This chain uses TRBV29-1 with TRBJ2-7; maybe TRBD2 (6 bases). Trimming cost V 4 bases and J 4 bases, with 11 bases left between them. The CDR3 contains 12 residues. CDR1 and CDR2 (germline): SQVTM, ANQGSEA. CDR3 sequence: CSVGGDAYEQYF. CDR3 DNA sequence: TGCAGCGTTGGGGGGGACGCGTACGAGCAGTACTTC.

The V gene is TRBV6-1, the J gene TRBJ2-1; TRBD2 aligns across 7 bases. Trimming took 1 base from V and 9 from J; bases not matched to a gene: 9. CDR3 length equals 15 residues. Germline assignment: CDR1 MNHNS and CDR2 SASEGT. CDR3 protein: CASSEGASGTREQFF. Here the CDR3 DNA reads TGTGCCAGCAGTGAAGGGGCTAGCGGAACACGTGAGCAGTTCTTC.

Of note for this clonotype: The germline gene is not matched at one end of the junction; a read error may be the cause. V usage is TRBV13 and J usage is TRBJ2-7, with 8 bases that match TRBD2. The CDR3 length is 16 residues. Per the germline V gene, CDR1 is PRHDT and CDR2 is FYEKMQ (reference sequence). The CDR3 protein is CACSSRGSGVSYEQYF. The CDR3 region has the DNA TGTGCCTGCAGCTCCCGGGGTAGCGGGGTCTCCTACGAGCAGTACTTC.

Concerning this clonotype itself: It may be a read error: a sequence one base away is much more abundant. This is likely a read error, given that the CDR3 carries no conserved phenylalanine or tryptophan at its end. The V and J genes are TRBV20-1 and TRBJ2-1; TRBD1 is a possible D gene (6 bases). The germline V gene has CDR1 DFQATT and CDR2 SNEGSKA (reference sequence). The length of the CDR3 is 14 residues. Trimming shortened V by 5 bases and J by 6 bases, and 17 bases separated the two germline ends. Here the CDR3 DNA reads TGCAGTGCTCCCCGGACAGTCGTCTCCAATGAGCAGTTCTCC. It specifies CSAPRTVVSNEQFS.

Concerning this clonotype: A read error may account for a junction end that differs from germline. The chain recombines TRBV6-5 with TRBJ2-7; 8 bases match TRBD2. CDR3 length: 14 amino acids. The germline gives CDR1 MNHEY, CDR2 SVGAGI. The CDR3 bases are TGTACCAGCAGTACCTTAGCGGGACTTTACGGGCAGTACTTC. It codes for CTSSTLAGLYGQYF.

This clonotype has just a few counts. No conserved phenylalanine or tryptophan is present at the end of the CDR3, so a read error is the likely explanation. The chain carries TRBV11-2 and TRBJ2-2; D unclear. CDR3 length: 15 residues. Trimming pared 7 bases from V and 0 bases from J, leaving 12 bases between. CDR1 and CDR2 from the germline V gene are SGHAT and FQNNGV. The CDR3 nucleotides are TGTGCCAGCACCCACAAGGTAACGAACACCGGGGAGCTGTTTTTA. This encodes CASTHKVTNTGELFL.

As regards this clonotype: No conserved phenylalanine or tryptophan ends this CDR3, so it is likely a read error. The V gene is TRBV24-1, the J gene TRBJ1-2; D is ambiguous. This CDR3 is 14 amino acids long. Germline V gene sequence: CDR1 KGHDR, CDR2 SFDVKD. As DNA, the CDR3 is TGTGCCAGCAGTGATTTGTCAGGAGACTATGGCTACACCCTC. Translating gives CASSDLSGDYGYTL.

A word on this clonotype: A read error may explain this, as a much larger clone is one base away. The CDR3 protein is CASSSRTGHITDTQYF. As DNA, the CDR3 is TGTGCCAGCAGTTCCCGGACAGGGCACATCACAGATACGCAGTATTTT. The chain couples TRBV12-3 or TRBV12-4 to TRBJ2-3; 8 bases match TRBD1. The CDR3 sequence is 16 residues long. V was clipped by 4 bases and J by 2 bases; unmatched bases: 8.

The chain uses TRBV5-5 and TRBJ1-2; unclear D gene. V lost 0 bases and J lost 4, with 7 bases in between. The CDR3 length is 13 residues. Germline V lookup: CDR1 SGHKS, CDR2 YYEKEE (reference sequence). The CDR3 reads CASSLDGFYGYTF. The CDR3 DNA reads as TGTGCCAGCAGCTTGGATGGGTTCTATGGCTACACCTTC.